Below are 14 T cell receptor beta chains sequenced from a single sample in a study of cytomegalovirus exposure and HLA in healthy donors. PCR primers comprised 60 Vbeta and 13 Jbeta primers. Produced via immunoSEQ multiplex PCR; TCRdb's table is partial and in-frame only. This table has hundreds of thousands of clones, over 75% appearing once. The sample taken for sequencing was PBMCs. These receptors were taken from a male donor in good health and CMV-seronegative.

The gene calls are TRBV27 and TRBJ2-7; 8 bases fit TRBD1. The CDR3 extends over 13 amino acids. Germline CDR1 MNHEY, CDR2 SMNVEV (reference sequence). Trimming at V came to 3 bases and at J to 7 bases, leaving 5 bases not matched to a gene. The CDR3 bases are TGTGCCAGCAGTTTTGCAGGGGGCTATGAGCAGTACTTC. This gives the protein CASSFAGGYEQYF.

This clone was detected a few times. The chain is built from TRBV19 and TRBJ2-1, with TRBD1 identical over 9 bases. CDR1 and CDR2 from the germline V gene are LNHDA and SQIVND (reference sequence). The length of the CDR3 is 16 residues. The V gene end was trimmed by 7 bases and the J gene end by 2 bases; junction bases not matched to a gene: 9. The CDR3 region has the DNA TGTGCCAGTAACGGACTTGGGACAGGGACCTACAATGAGCAGTTCTTC. Translation gives CASNGLGTGTYNEQFF.

The CDR3 is CASSEWGGRGYNEQFF. CDR3 DNA sequence: TGTGCCAGCAGTGAATGGGGCGGGAGAGGCTACAATGAGCAGTTCTTC. This chain links TRBV25-1 with TRBJ2-1; 7 nucleotides agree with TRBD2. J gave up 3 bases and V 1 base, and 6 bases lay outside the gene matches. The germline gives CDR1 MGHDK, CDR2 SYGVNS. CDR3 length equals 16 residues.

The rearrangement uses TRBV7-8 and TRBJ1-3; TRBD1 might be the D (6 bases). V shed 6 bases and J shed 4 bases, with 13 bases lying between them. The CDR3 extends over 14 amino acids. CDR1 is SGHVS, CDR2 FQNEAQ, per germline. CDR3 DNA: TGTGCCAGCAGGAGACCAGGGGAGGGAAACACCATATATTTT. Its protein product is CASRRPGEGNTIYF.

The rearrangement uses TRBV19 and TRBJ1-2; 7 bases are shared with TRBD1. CDR3 size: 14 residues. With 8 bases clipped from V and 2 bases from J, the junction kept 8 bases outside the gene matches. Germline lookup yields CDR1 LNHDA and CDR2 SQIVND (reference sequence). The CDR3: CASDPSTGNYGYTF. CDR3 nucleotide sequence: TGTGCCAGTGACCCATCGACAGGGAACTATGGCTACACCTTC.

This sequence joins TRBV6-1 and TRBJ1-1; 9 bases fit TRBD1. With 6 bases clipped from V and 1 base from J, the junction kept 3 bases outside the gene matches. The CDR3 extends over 14 amino acids. CDR1 is MNHNS, CDR2 SASEGT, per germline. The CDR3, as DNA: TGTGCCAGCAGCTTGGGACAGGGGAACACTGAAGCTTTCTTT. Protein: CASSLGQGNTEAFF.

Turning to this clone: The junction shows a germline mismatch at one end, possibly a read error. Other DNA sequences in this sample translate to the same CDR3. The CDR3 is CASSPRRDRGGDTQYF. The CDR3 DNA reads TGTGCCAGCAGCCCCCGCCGGGACAGGGGGGGAGATACGCAGTATTTC. This rearrangement joins TRBV4-2 to TRBJ2-3; the match to TRBD1 covers 11 bases. This CDR3 is 16 amino acids long. The germline gives CDR1 LGHNA, CDR2 YNFKEQ.

The gene calls are TRBV9 and TRBJ2-7, with TRBD1 identical over 10 bases. The germline gives CDR1 SGDLS, CDR2 YYNGEE. CDR3 length: 15 residues. Germline trimming cut 5 bases from V and 2 bases from J; bases unmatched to any gene: 7. The CDR3 region is CASSFTGTGAYEQYF. The CDR3 region has the DNA TGTGCCAGCAGTTTTACCGGGACAGGGGCCTACGAGCAGTACTTC.

As concerns this clone: Distinct nucleotide sequences in the sample also encode this CDR3. The rearrangement links TRBV28 to TRBJ1-2; 7 nucleotides align to TRBD1. With V trimmed by 10 bases and J by 4 bases, 3 bases remained unmatched. Germline CDR1 MDHEN, CDR2 SYDVKM. This CDR3 contains 11 residues. The DNA of the CDR3 is TGTGCCACCCGGGACAGCTATGGCTACACCTTC. Its protein is CATRDSYGYTF.

The chain uses TRBV18 and TRBJ1-6; possibly TRBD1 for D (5 bases). The CDR3 consists of 15 residues. V lost 1 base to trimming and J lost 5 bases, with 9 bases between them. Germline loops: CDR1 KGHSH, CDR2 LQKENI. The CDR3 is CASSPQGPNNSPLHF. In DNA, the CDR3 is TGTGCCAGCTCACCACAGGGGCCGAATAATTCACCCCTCCACTTT.

The V call is TRBV5-1, the J call TRBJ2-3; 7 bases agree with TRBD2. The germline CDR1 and CDR2 sequences are SGHRS and YFSETQ. This CDR3 spans 17 amino acids. With 1 base clipped from V and 6 bases from J, the junction kept 14 bases outside the gene matches. CDR3 amino acids: CASSLRGGEGSLDTQYF. In nucleotides, the CDR3 is TGCGCCAGCAGCTTGAGGGGAGGGGAAGGCTCGTTGGATACGCAGTATTTT.

This clone was detected once. The V gene is TRBV19, the J gene TRBJ2-1; a possible D gene is TRBD2 (5 bases). There are 14 residues in the CDR3. The V gene lost 6 bases and the J gene lost 7 bases, with 16 bases spanning the gap. The germline CDR1 and CDR2 sequences are LNHDA and SQIVND (reference sequence). CDR3 DNA: TGTGCCAGTAGCTTAAGCGGAATCCTAAATGAGCAGTTCTTC. It is translated as CASSLSGILNEQFF. The variable domain in full, with the rest retrieved from reference TRBV19 and TRBJ2-1, is DGGITQSPKYLFRKEGQNVTLSCEQNLNHDAMYWYRQDPGQGLRLIYYSQIVNDFQKGDIAEGYSVSREKKESFPLTVTSAQKNPTAFYLCASSLSGILNEQFFGPGTRLTVL.

The rearrangement uses TRBV10-3 and TRBJ2-7; TRBD2 matches at 12 bases. The V segment lost 4 bases and the J segment 6 bases; nucleotides outside the gene matches: 7. The CDR3 loop spans 15 amino acids. Looked up from germline, CDR1 is ENHRY and CDR2 is SYGVKD. CDR3 sequence reads: CAISVDQLAGGEQYF. DNA for the CDR3: TGTGCCATCAGTGTAGACCAACTAGCGGGGGGCGAGCAGTACTTC.

The J gene is TRBJ2-3, the V gene TRBV5-1; D possibly corresponds to TRBD2 (6 bases). Germline-derived CDR1 and CDR2 are SGHRS and YFSETQ. The CDR3 is made up of 18 amino acids. Deletions cut 0 bases from V and 0 bases from J, with 17 bases between. The CDR3 bases are TGCGCCAGCAGCTTGGCGACGGGGAGGCGTATTAGCACAGATACGCAGTATTTT. It encodes CASSLATGRRISTDTQYF.